What follows are 19 T cell receptor beta chains derived from one specimen sequenced in a study of PD-1 blockade in classical Hodgkin lymphoma. Profiled with immunoSEQ multiplex PCR; TCRdb holds only in-frame clones, not every one. The sample lists 84,000 or so clones, roughly 91% occurring once. Exposure to brentuximab vedotin varied, and each patient had relapsed following autologous stem cell transplantation. Sample: peripheral blood mononuclear cells (PBMCs), taken before the second cycle of nivolumab. The source of these receptors is a human donor with classical Hodgkin lymphoma.

The V call is TRBV5-1, the J call TRBJ2-7; a possible D gene is TRBD1 (6 bases). Looked up from germline, CDR1 is SGHRS and CDR2 is YFSETQ. The CDR3 totals 12 residues. V lost 3 bases, J lost 6 bases, and 10 bases lay in between. The CDR3 region has the DNA TGCGCCAGCAGCTCAGGACAGAGCGAGCAGTACTTC. Its protein is CASSSGQSEQYF.

This sequence joins TRBV28 and TRBJ2-1, with 9 positions matching TRBD2. The CDR3 totals 17 residues. Germline CDR1 and CDR2: MDHEN and SYDVKM. J lost 9 bases, V lost 3 bases, and 15 bases had no gene match. CDR3 nucleotides: TGTGCCAGCAGTTTCGTAGGAGGAATTAGCGGGAGTGCTGAGCAGTTCTTC. It yields the protein CASSFVGGISGSAEQFF.

The chain is built from TRBV6-5 and TRBJ1-3; a possible D gene is TRBD1 (5 bases). Trimming pared 0 bases from V and 2 bases from J, leaving 5 bases between. CDR1 MNHEY and CDR2 SVGAGI come from the germline V gene. This CDR3 has 14 amino acids. The CDR3 DNA is TGTGCCAGCAGTTACTCGGGGGCTGGAAACACCATATATTTT. Translation: CASSYSGAGNTIYF.

V usage is TRBV19 and J usage is TRBJ2-1; 8 bases match TRBD2. The length of the CDR3 is 16 residues. Trimming removed 3 bases from V and 6 bases from J; junction bases left unmatched: 10. Germline V gene lookup returns CDR1 LNHDA and CDR2 SQIVND (reference sequence). The CDR3 region has the DNA TGTGCCAGTAGTATCCCCCTCGGGACTAGTGGCAATGAGCAGTTCTTC. This translates into CASSIPLGTSGNEQFF.

Comments on this clone: Within the sample, other DNA sequences also encode this same CDR3. The rearrangement links TRBV9 to TRBJ1-4, with D uncertain. This CDR3 region has 14 residues. V shed 0 bases and J shed 7 bases, with 10 bases lying between them. Per the germline V gene, CDR1 is SGDLS and CDR2 is YYNGEE. CDR3 nucleotides: TGTGCCAGCAGCGTAGGGGGAGGAGGTGAAAAACTGTTTTTT. Translation: CASSVGGGGEKLFF.

The rearrangement joins TRBV2 to TRBJ1-5; D might be TRBD1 (6 bases). CDR3 size: 14 residues. V lost 5 bases to trimming and J lost 5 bases, with 13 bases between them. Germline CDR1 is SNHLY and CDR2 is FYNNEI. DNA of the CDR3: TGTGCCAGCAGTTGGGGGGAGGGGGATCAGCCCCAGCATTTT. This sequence encodes CASSWGEGDQPQHF.

Here the CDR3 reads CASSISGYNEQFF. DNA of the CDR3: TGTGCCAGTAGTATTAGCGGATACAATGAGCAGTTCTTC. V gene TRBV19 combines with J gene TRBJ2-1, with D possibly TRBD2 on 6 matching bases. The ends were cut back, 3 bases at V and 4 bases at J, with 7 bases in the middle. This CDR3 region has 13 residues. CDR1 is LNHDA and CDR2 is SQIVND in the germline V gene (reference sequence). The full variable domain, completed using reference TRBV19 and TRBJ2-1, is DGGITQSPKYLFRKEGQNVTLSCEQNLNHDAMYWYRQDPGQGLRLIYYSQIVNDFQKGDIAEGYSVSREKKESFPLTVTSAQKNPTAFYLCASSISGYNEQFFGPGTRLTVL.

The rearrangement uses TRBV21-1 and TRBJ2-4; the table's D gene call, TRBD1, was not cross checked with the DNA. TRBV21-1 is given as a pseudogene. The CDR3 is 14 residues long. CDR3 bases: TGTGCCAGCAGCAAGGCGGACAGGGGAAACATTCAGTACTTC. Protein product: CASSKADRGNIQYF.

This chain connects TRBV7-3 to TRBJ2-7, with D unclear. Trimming removed 5 bases at V and 4 bases at J, with 15 bases between. Germline CDR1 is SGHTA and CDR2 is FQGTGA. The CDR3 loop spans 14 amino acids. The CDR3 reads CASSPKGRPYEQYF. CDR3 DNA: TGTGCCAGCAGCCCGAAGGGTAGGCCGTACGAGCAGTACTTC.

J is TRBJ1-2 and V is TRBV27; no clear D gene. The V end was cut by 3 bases, the J end by 2 bases, with 10 bases between. The length of the CDR3 is 14 residues. Germline-derived CDR1 and CDR2 are MNHEY and SMNVEV (reference sequence). The CDR3 region has the DNA TGTGCCAGCAGTTTTTCAGGAACCAACTATGGCTACACCTTC. As protein: CASSFSGTNYGYTF.

This rearrangement joins TRBV2 to TRBJ2-3, with TRBD1 identical over 9 bases. Germline V CDR1 and CDR2: SNHLY, FYNNEI. J gave up 3 bases and V 9 bases, and 7 bases lay outside the gene matches. This CDR3 region has 14 residues. Here the CDR3 reads CASSDRGVTDTQYF. The CDR3, as DNA: TGTGCCAGTAGCGACAGGGGGGTTACAGATACGCAGTATTTT.

The J gene is TRBJ1-4, the V gene TRBV7-9; tentative D call: TRBD1 (5 bases). The germline V gene has CDR1 SEHNR and CDR2 FQNEAQ (reference sequence). The V end was cut by 5 bases, the J end by 5 bases, with 9 bases between. This CDR3 is built from 13 residues. Here the CDR3 DNA reads TGTGCCAGCAGCAGGGGTGGGAATGAAAAACTGTTTTTT. Encoded protein: CASSRGGNEKLFF.

The chain combines TRBV15 with TRBJ2-3; possible D gene TRBD2, 7 bases. The germline V gene encodes CDR1 LNHNV and CDR2 YYDKDF (reference sequence). With 4 bases removed from V and 4 bases from J, the gap between germline ends came to 24 bases. The length of the CDR3 is 18 residues. CDR3 amino acids: CATSKDAGGLVASDTQYF. The CDR3 coding sequence is TGTGCCACCAGCAAAGACGCCGGGGGGCTTGTTGCCTCAGATACGCAGTATTTT.

This chain connects TRBV5-4 to TRBJ2-7; D is unresolved. Germline V gene sequence: CDR1 SGHNT, CDR2 YYREEE (reference sequence). This CDR3 is 13 amino acids long. Trimming cost V 4 bases and J 0 bases, with 8 bases left between them. CDR3 DNA sequence: TGTGCCAGCAGCCTCCGCGGCTCCTACGAGCAGTACTTC. This gives the protein CASSLRGSYEQYF.

The count of this clone is one. This chain uses TRBV28 with TRBJ2-1; possibly TRBD2 for D (5 bases). There are 13 residues in the CDR3. V was cut by 1 base and J by 7 bases, with 8 bases left in between. The germline gives CDR1 MDHEN, CDR2 SYDVKM. Here the CDR3 DNA reads TGTGCCAGCAGTTTATCGCTAGCTAATGAGCAGTTCTTC. Encoded protein: CASSLSLANEQFF.

The CDR3, as DNA: TGTGCCAGCAGGACTAGCGGGGACACCGGGGAGCTGTTTTTT. Protein sequence: CASRTSGDTGELFF. The chain carries TRBV28 and TRBJ2-2, with TRBD2 matching 11 bases. The germline gives CDR1 MDHEN, CDR2 SYDVKM. The junction had 0 bases not matched to a gene; V was cut back by 6 bases and J by 3 bases. The CDR3 totals 14 residues.

This chain uses TRBV30 with TRBJ1-1; 8 bases are a match to TRBD1. The V and J ends lost 4 bases and 3 bases, in that order; junction bases with no gene match: 4. The CDR3 totals 13 residues. Germline V gives CDR1 GTSNPN, CDR2 SVGIG (reference sequence). CDR3: CAWTLDRDTEAFF. CDR3 bases: TGTGCCTGGACCCTGGACAGGGACACTGAAGCTTTCTTT.

The chain combines TRBV6-1 with TRBJ1-3, with D perhaps TRBD1 (5 bases). Trimming shortened V by 4 bases and J by 0 bases, and 22 bases separated the two germline ends. Germline CDR1 is MNHNS and CDR2 is SASEGT. The CDR3 totals 19 residues. The CDR3 nucleotides read TGTGCCAGCAGTGGCATCAGGGTTATGACCTTGAGCTCTGGAAACACCATATATTTT. This translates into CASSGIRVMTLSSGNTIYF.

The CDR3 region is CASSLPSTGVLGEQYF. DNA of the CDR3: TGTGCCAGCAGTCTGCCCTCGACAGGGGTATTGGGCGAGCAGTACTTC. This rearrangement joins TRBV28 to TRBJ2-7; 8 bases align to TRBD1. CDR1 is MDHEN and CDR2 is SYDVKM in the germline V gene. V shed 5 bases and J 6 bases; nucleotides not matched to a gene: 15. The CDR3 has 16 amino acids.